This is a list of T cell receptor beta chains from one sample in a study of cytomegalovirus exposure and HLA in healthy donors. The protocol was immunoSEQ multiplex PCR, while the TCRdb copy is restricted to in-frame clones and leaves out a portion. The sample lists 150,000 to 250,000 clones; roughly four fifths were seen once. The sample taken for sequencing was PBMCs. These receptors were obtained from a boy aged 2 to 10 in good health and CMV-seronegative. The CDR3 runs from the conserved cysteine through the conserved F or W. A D gene is named only where the DNA matches it firmly. Only some rows state a clone size, as once, few, many or a class for expanded clones.

d_gene	abundance	v_gene	j_gene	CDR3aa	CDR3nt
TRBD1	.	TRBV9	TRBJ1-3	CASSGRTGTGNTIYF	TGTGCCAGCAGCGGAAGGACAGGGACTGGAAACACCATATATTTT
TRBD1	.	TRBV7-2	TRBJ1-1	CASSQTGVGTEAFF	TGTGCCAGCAGCCAGACAGGGGTGGGCACTGAAGCTTTCTTT
TRBD1	.	TRBV19	TRBJ1-2	CASSIQGARGYTF	TGTGCCAGTAGTATACAGGGGGCGCGGGGCTACACCTTC
.	.	TRBV13	TRBJ1-6	CASSKRDSYNSPLHF	TGTGCCAGCAGCAAAAGAGACTCCTATAATTCACCCCTCCACTTT
TRBD1	.	TRBV7-8	TRBJ1-6	CASRPRTGTSPLHF	TGTGCCAGCAGGCCCCGGACAGGGACATCACCCCTCCACTTT
TRBD1	.	TRBV4-2	TRBJ1-2	CASSPRQGPYGYTF	TGTGCCAGCAGCCCAAGACAGGGTCCCTATGGCTACACCTTC
TRBD2	.	TRBV18	TRBJ2-1	CASSLGTSGPHEQFF	TGTGCCAGCTCACTTGGGACTAGCGGGCCCCATGAGCAGTTCTTC
.	.	TRBV19	TRBJ1-5	CASSIGQGGQPQHF	TGTGCCAGTAGTATCGGGCAGGGTGGTCAGCCCCAGCATTTT
TRBD1	.	TRBV4-2	TRBJ2-5	CASSQGLMDRGETQYF	TGTGCCAGCAGCCAAGGACTAATGGACAGGGGGGAGACCCAGTACTTC
TRBD1	.	TRBV19	TRBJ1-1	CASSSQGVVTEAFF	TGTGCCAGTAGCTCACAGGGGGTCGTCACTGAAGCTTTCTTT
TRBD2	.	TRBV13	TRBJ2-3	CASSWGLAFRTDTQYF	TGTGCCAGCAGCTGGGGACTAGCGTTCCGGACAGATACGCAGTATTTT
.	.	TRBV5-1	TRBJ1-4	CASSLVGGVEKLFF	TGCGCCAGCAGCTTGGTTGGAGGAGTGGAAAAACTGTTTTTT
.	.	TRBV4-2	TRBJ1-6	CASSQDSGFPASPLHF	TGTGCCAGCAGCCAAGATTCGGGGTTTCCAGCGTCACCCCTCCACTTT
TRBD2	once	TRBV27	TRBJ2-7	CASSLSGLARYEQYF	TGTGCCAGCAGTTTATCTGGACTAGCACGCTACGAGCAGTACTTC
TRBD2	.	TRBV5-6	TRBJ2-7	CASAGASSYEQYF	TGTGCCAGCGCGGGAGCTAGCTCCTACGAGCAGTACTTC
.	.	TRBV27	TRBJ1-1	CASSPDRRNTEAFF	TGTGCCAGCAGTCCCGACAGGAGGAACACTGAAGCTTTCTTT
TRBD1	.	TRBV6-5	TRBJ1-1	CASSYPSKGQLEAFF	TGTGCCAGCAGTTACCCATCAAAGGGACAGCTTGAAGCTTTCTTT
TRBD1	.	TRBV5-1	TRBJ1-2	CASSLGDRSGYTF	TGCGCCAGCAGCTTGGGGGACAGGTCTGGCTACACCTTC
.	.	TRBV7-2	TRBJ1-1	CASSLVRVGQAFF	TGTGCCAGCAGCTTAGTTAGGGTGGGGCAAGCTTTCTTT
.	.	TRBV4-1	TRBJ1-2	CASSSREAGYGYTF	TGCGCCAGCAGCTCTCGGGAAGCCGGCTATGGCTACACCTTC
.	.	TRBV5-6	TRBJ1-2	CASSLALNGGYTF	TGTGCCAGCAGCTTGGCTCTGAACGGTGGCTACACCTTC
.	.	TRBV6-1	TRBJ1-6	CASSLGREGNSPLHF	TGTGCCAGCAGCTTGGGAAGGGAGGGTAATTCACCCCTCCACTTT
TRBD2	.	TRBV7-9	TRBJ2-3	CAFPAGGALDTQYF	TGTGCCTTCCCTGCCGGGGGGGCTCTAGATACGCAGTATTTT
TRBD2	.	TRBV7-8	TRBJ2-7	CASSLARLAGEDEQYF	TGTGCCAGCAGCTTAGCGCGTCTAGCGGGGGAGGACGAGCAGTACTTC
.	.	TRBV19	TRBJ1-2	CASSITGGVYGYTF	TGTGCCAGTAGTATAACGGGGGGCGTTTATGGCTACACCTTC
TRBD1	.	TRBV2	TRBJ1-4	CAGGGTENEKLFF	TGTGCCGGCGGAGGGACAGAAAATGAAAAACTGTTTTTT
.	.	TRBV20-1	TRBJ2-3	CSARGGYTQYF	TGCAGTGCTAGAGGAGGATATACGCAGTATTTT
TRBD1	.	TRBV6-1	TRBJ1-1	CASSGRTGQVVLRTEAFF	TGTGCCAGCAGTGGAAGAACGGGACAGGTCGTTTTGCGCACTGAAGCTTTCTTT
TRBD1	.	TRBV6-1	TRBJ2-4	CASSEQGADKNIQYF	TGTGCCAGCAGTGAGCAGGGGGCAGATAAAAACATTCAGTACTTC
TRBD2	.	TRBV4-1	TRBJ2-7	CASSQTGGREQYF	TGCGCCAGCAGCCAGACGGGGGGGCGCGAGCAGTACTTC
.	.	TRBV7-2	TRBJ2-5	CASSFWNRPQETQYF	TGTGCCAGCAGCTTCTGGAACAGACCCCAAGAGACCCAGTACTTC
TRBD1	.	TRBV6-5	TRBJ2-7	CASSYRDRGPYEQYF	TGTGCCAGCAGTTACCGGGACAGGGGCCCCTACGAGCAGTACTTC
.	.	TRBV7-2	TRBJ1-4	CASSLQGGGNEKLFF	TGTGCCAGCAGCCTCCAAGGGGGTGGTAATGAAAAACTGTTTTTT
.	.	TRBV2	TRBJ1-5	CASRTDLNQPQHF	TGTGCCAGCAGGACCGACTTGAATCAGCCCCAGCATTTT
.	.	TRBV5-6	TRBJ1-1	CASSAPGVRYNTEAFF	TGTGCCAGCAGCGCGCCAGGGGTGCGCTATAACACTGAAGCTTTCTTT
.	few	TRBV6-5	TRBJ2-6	CASSYQGRGANVLTF	TGTGCCAGCAGTTACCAGGGTCGGGGGGCCAACGTCCTGACTTTC
TRBD1	.	TRBV5-1	TRBJ1-4	CASSLGDRPNEKLFF	TGCGCCAGCAGCTTAGGGGACAGGCCTAATGAAAAACTGTTTTTT
TRBD1	few	TRBV6-5	TRBJ2-7	CASSPRQGEQYF	TGTGCCAGCAGTCCACGACAGGGCGAGCAGTACTTC
TRBD1	.	TRBV9	TRBJ1-5	CASSGRDRERSINQPQHF	TGTGCCAGCAGCGGCAGAGACAGGGAAAGGAGCATCAATCAGCCCCAGCATTTT
.	few	TRBV10-3	TRBJ1-1	CAISESFGRRDTEAFF	TGTGCCATCAGTGAGTCATTCGGGAGGAGGGACACTGAAGCTTTCTTT
TRBD2	.	TRBV10-3	TRBJ2-5	CAISRGGQETQYF	TGTGCCATCAGTCGCGGGGGCCAAGAGACCCAGTACTTC
.	.	TRBV4-1	TRBJ2-3	CASSQVTAGDTQYF	TGCGCCAGCAGCCAAGTGACCGCGGGAGATACGCAGTATTTT
.	once	TRBV11-3	TRBJ2-3	CASSESPSTDTQYF	TGTGCCAGCAGTGAAAGCCCCAGCACAGATACGCAGTATTTT
TRBD2	.	TRBV4-3	TRBJ2-7	CASSHVAGPHYEQYF	TGCGCCAGCAGCCATGTAGCGGGGCCGCACTACGAGCAGTACTTC
.	few	TRBV5-4	TRBJ1-1	CASSLVMGGTEAFF	TGTGCCAGCAGCTTGGTCATGGGGGGCACTGAAGCTTTCTTT
TRBD2	.	TRBV19	TRBJ2-3	CASSRPGLARDTQYF	TGTGCCAGTAGTAGACCGGGACTAGCAAGAGATACGCAGTATTTT
TRBD1	.	TRBV9	TRBJ1-1	CASSSHRGMNTEAFF	TGTGCCAGCAGCTCTCACAGGGGAATGAACACTGAAGCTTTCTTT